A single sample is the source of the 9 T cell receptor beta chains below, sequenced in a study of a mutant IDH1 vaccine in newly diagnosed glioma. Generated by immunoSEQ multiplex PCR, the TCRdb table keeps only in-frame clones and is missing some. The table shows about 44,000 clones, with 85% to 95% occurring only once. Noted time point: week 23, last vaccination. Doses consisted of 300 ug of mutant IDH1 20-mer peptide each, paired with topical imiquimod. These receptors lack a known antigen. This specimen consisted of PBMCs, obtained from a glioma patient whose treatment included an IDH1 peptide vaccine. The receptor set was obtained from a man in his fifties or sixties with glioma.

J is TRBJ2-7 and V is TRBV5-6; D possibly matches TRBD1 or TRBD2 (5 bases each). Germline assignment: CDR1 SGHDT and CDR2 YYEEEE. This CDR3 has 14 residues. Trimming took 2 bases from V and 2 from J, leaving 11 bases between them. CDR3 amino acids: CASSFSGDPYEQYF. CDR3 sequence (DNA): TGTGCCAGCAGCTTTAGTGGGGACCCCTACGAGCAGTACTTC.

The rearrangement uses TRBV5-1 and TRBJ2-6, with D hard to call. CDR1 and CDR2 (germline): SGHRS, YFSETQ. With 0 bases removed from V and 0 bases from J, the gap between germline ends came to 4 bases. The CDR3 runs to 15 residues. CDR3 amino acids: CASSLGSSGANVLTF. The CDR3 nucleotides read TGCGCCAGCAGCTTGGGGAGCTCTGGGGCCAACGTCCTGACTTTC.

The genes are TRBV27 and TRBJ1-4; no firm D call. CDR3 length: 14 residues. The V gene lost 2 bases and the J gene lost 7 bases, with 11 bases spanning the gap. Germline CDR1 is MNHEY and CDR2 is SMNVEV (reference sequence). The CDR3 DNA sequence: TGTGCCAGCAGTTTAAGGCAAAAGGGTGAAAAACTGTTTTTT. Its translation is CASSLRQKGEKLFF.

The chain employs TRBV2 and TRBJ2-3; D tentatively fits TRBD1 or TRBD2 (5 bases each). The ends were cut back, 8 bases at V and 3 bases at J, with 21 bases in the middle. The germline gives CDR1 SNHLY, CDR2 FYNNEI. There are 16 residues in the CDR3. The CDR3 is CASYTTGTGGTDTQYF. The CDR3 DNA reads TGTGCCAGCTACACCACCGGGACGGGTGGGACAGATACGCAGTATTTT.

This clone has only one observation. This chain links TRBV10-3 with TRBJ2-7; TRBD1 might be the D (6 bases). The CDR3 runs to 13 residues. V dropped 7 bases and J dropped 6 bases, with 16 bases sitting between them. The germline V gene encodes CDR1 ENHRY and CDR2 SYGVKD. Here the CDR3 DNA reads TGTGCCATCACCCCCAGGTTGGGGGCCGAGCAGTACTTC. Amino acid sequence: CAITPRLGAEQYF.

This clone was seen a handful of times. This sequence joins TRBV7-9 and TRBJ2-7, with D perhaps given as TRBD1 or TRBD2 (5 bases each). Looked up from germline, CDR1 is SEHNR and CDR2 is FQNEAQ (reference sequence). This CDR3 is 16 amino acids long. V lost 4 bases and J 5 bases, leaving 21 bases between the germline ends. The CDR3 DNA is TGTGCCAGCAGCTCCGCAAATGCCGGGACGAGGGACGAGCAGTACTTC. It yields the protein CASSSANAGTRDEQYF.

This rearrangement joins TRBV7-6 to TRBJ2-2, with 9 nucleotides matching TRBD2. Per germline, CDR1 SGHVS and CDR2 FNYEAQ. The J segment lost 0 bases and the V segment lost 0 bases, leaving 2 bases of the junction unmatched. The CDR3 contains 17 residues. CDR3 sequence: CASSLAPSGANTGELFF. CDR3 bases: TGTGCCAGCAGCTTAGCGCCTAGCGGGGCGAACACCGGGGAGCTGTTTTTT.

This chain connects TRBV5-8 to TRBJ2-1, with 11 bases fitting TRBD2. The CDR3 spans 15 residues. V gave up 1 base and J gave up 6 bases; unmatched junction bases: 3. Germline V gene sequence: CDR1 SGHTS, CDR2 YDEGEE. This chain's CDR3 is CASSLYSGGANEQFF. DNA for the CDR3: TGTGCCAGCAGCTTGTATAGCGGGGGGGCCAATGAGCAGTTCTTC. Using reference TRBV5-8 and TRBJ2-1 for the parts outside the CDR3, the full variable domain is EAGVTQSPTHLIKTRGQQATLRCSPISGHTSVYWYQQALGLGLQFLLWYDEGEERNRGNFPPRFSGRQFPNYSSELNVNALELEDSALYLCASSLYSGGANEQFFGPGTRLTVL.

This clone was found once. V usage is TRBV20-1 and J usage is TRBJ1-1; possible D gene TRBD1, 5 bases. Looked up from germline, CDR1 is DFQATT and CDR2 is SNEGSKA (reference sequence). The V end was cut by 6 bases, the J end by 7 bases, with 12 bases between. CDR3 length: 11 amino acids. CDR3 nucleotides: TGCAGTGCCCCTCGGGGGTATGAAGCTTTCTTT. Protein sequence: CSAPRGYEAFF.